This passage covers 17 T cell receptor beta chains from one sample sequenced in a study of T cell repertoires in cytomegalovirus infection. Antigen specificity for these receptors is unknown. From the reads, TCRdb called clonotypes with MiXCR, one entry per CDR3 protein. This sample has 100,000 to 150,000 distinct CDR3 sequences, with about 31% found just once. This material consisted of CD8+ T cells from cultured PBMCs, taken from culture after CMV antigen stimulation. These receptors were obtained from a human donor in good health (CMV status not recorded). Some clones in this sample may be carry-over from other donors' samples.

This rearrangement joins TRBV15 to TRBJ2-7; 8 bases fit TRBD1. Germline V lookup: CDR1 LNHNV, CDR2 YYDKDF (reference sequence). V lost 6 bases, J lost 7 bases, and 14 bases stayed unmatched. The CDR3 runs to 15 residues. CDR3 in DNA: TGTGCCACCAGTGAAGACAGGGGCGTTTCGAGAGAGCAGTACTTC. Its translation is CATSEDRGVSREQYF.

This clonotype was detected only a few times. The J gene is TRBJ2-5, the V gene TRBV4-1; TRBD2 aligns across 9 bases. Per the germline V gene, CDR1 is MGHRA and CDR2 is YSYEKL. This CDR3 has 18 amino acids. Losses at the gene ends were 0 bases for V and 2 bases for J; bases not matched to a gene: 10. CDR3 sequence (DNA): TGCGCCAGCAGCCAAGATCGCCAGCGGGGGGACCTTCAAGAGACCCAGTACTTC. Translated: CASSQDRQRGDLQETQYF.

The table lists this clonotype with a few counts. The genes are TRBV7-6 and TRBJ1-6; TRBD1 matches at 9 bases. V lost 6 bases, J lost 8 bases, and 5 bases stayed unmatched. The CDR3 runs 14 residues. Looked up from germline, CDR1 is SGHVS and CDR2 is FNYEAQ. CDR3 protein: CASRLQGADSPLHF. The CDR3 region has the DNA TGTGCCAGCAGACTACAGGGGGCAGATTCACCCCTCCACTTT.

This clonotype was observed a handful of times. CDR3 DNA: TGTGCCAGCAGACCCGACGAATTTCACATGGAGACCCAGTACTTC. Protein product: CASRPDEFHMETQYF. The chain combines TRBV6-1 with TRBJ2-5; D is unclear. Germline assignment: CDR1 MNHNS and CDR2 SASEGT. The CDR3 runs 15 residues. The V gene lost 6 bases and the J gene lost 5 bases, with 19 bases spanning the gap.

The table lists this clonotype with a few counts. The CDR3 coding sequence is TGTGCCAGCAGCTTGGGTCAGGCAAATGAAGCTTTCTTT. Its translation: CASSLGQANEAFF. V is TRBV5-6 and J is TRBJ1-1, with D uncertain. The CDR3 has 13 residues. Germline CDR1 and CDR2: SGHDT and YYEEEE. V was shortened by 0 bases and J by 7 bases, with 10 bases between the two germline ends.

This chain links TRBV5-1 with TRBJ2-1; perhaps TRBD1 as D (6 bases). Trimming took 1 base from V and 4 from J, leaving 15 bases between them. The CDR3 covers 16 residues. Germline V gene data show CDR1 as SGHRS and CDR2 as YFSETQ. CDR3: CASSLTPGQNYNEQFF. CDR3 in DNA: TGCGCCAGCAGCTTGACTCCGGGACAAAATTACAATGAGCAGTTCTTC.

V gene TRBV7-6 combines with J gene TRBJ2-5; 7 bases are shared with TRBD1. V dropped 2 bases and J dropped 5; count of bases not matched to a gene: 11. This CDR3 is 16 amino acids long. Germline lookup yields CDR1 SGHVS and CDR2 FNYEAQ. In nucleotides, the CDR3 is TGTGCCAGCAGCTTAAGTGGCGGGCAGGGGGTGGAGACCCAGTACTTC. Translated: CASSLSGGQGVETQYF. The full variable domain, completed using reference TRBV7-6 and TRBJ2-5, is GAGVSQSPRYKVTKRGQDVALRCDPISGHVSLYWYRQALGQGPEFLTYFNYEAQQDKSGLPNDRFSAERPEGSISTLTIQRTEQRDSAMYRCASSLSGGQGVETQYFGPGTRLLVL.

CDR3 protein: CASSRDSYYGYTF. The CDR3 DNA reads TGTGCCAGCAGCCGGGACAGTTACTATGGCTACACCTTC. J is TRBJ1-2 and V is TRBV7-9, with 7 bases matching TRBD1. The germline CDR1 and CDR2 sequences are SEHNR and FQNEAQ (reference sequence). The CDR3 runs to 13 residues. The V and J ends lost 5 bases and 3 bases, in that order; junction bases with no gene match: 3.

The chain links TRBV28 to TRBJ2-4; 7 nucleotides agree with TRBD2. The CDR3 spans 16 residues. CDR1 MDHEN and CDR2 SYDVKM come from the germline V gene. Trimming took 5 bases from V and 0 from J; bases not matched to a gene: 7. CDR3 sequence reads: CASSTRTRLAKNIQYF. The CDR3 DNA reads TGTGCCAGCAGTACCCGGACTAGGCTAGCCAAAAACATTCAGTACTTC.

V is TRBV27 and J is TRBJ1-1, with a tentative D call TRBD1 (6 bases). Trimming took off 7 bases at V and 5 bases at J, with 17 bases between the two ends. This CDR3 spans 14 amino acids. Germline loops: CDR1 MNHEY, CDR2 SMNVEV (reference sequence). CDR3: CASIGGGAGTEAFF. In DNA, the CDR3 is TGTGCCAGCATAGGGGGGGGCGCCGGGACTGAAGCTTTCTTT.

This clonotype was detected many times. The chain carries TRBV7-2 and TRBJ2-7, with 9 bases fitting TRBD2. Trimming removed 5 bases from V and 3 bases from J; junction bases left unmatched: 5. Germline V gene sequence: CDR1 SGHTA, CDR2 FQGNSA. CDR3 length: 14 amino acids. The CDR3 here is CASSQGLASYEQYF. CDR3 coding DNA: TGTGCCAGCAGCCAGGGACTAGCAAGCTACGAGCAGTACTTC.

There are a few counts of this clonotype. J is TRBJ2-6 and V is TRBV7-9; D not resolved. The germline CDR1 and CDR2 sequences are SEHNR and FQNEAQ (reference sequence). Trimming took off 5 bases at V and 2 bases at J, with 1 base between the two ends. The CDR3 loop spans 12 amino acids. As DNA, the CDR3 is TGTGCCAGCAGCGCTGGGGCCAACGTCCTGACTTTC. This translates into CASSAGANVLTF.

This sequence joins TRBV20-1 and TRBJ2-1, with 8 bases lining up with TRBD2. Germline CDR1 reads DFQATT; CDR2 reads SNEGSKA (reference sequence). After removal of 3 bases from V and 3 bases from J, the junction contained 4 bases not matched to a gene. The CDR3 covers 14 residues. CDR3 nucleotide sequence: TGCAGTGCTAGGATAGCGGGGAACTACAATGAGCAGTTCTTC. Translating gives CSARIAGNYNEQFF.

This clonotype was observed a few times. The chain combines TRBV28 with TRBJ1-1; D unclear. Trimming pared 5 bases from V and 3 bases from J, leaving 7 bases between. Germline CDR1 reads MDHEN; CDR2 reads SYDVKM. The CDR3 length is 12 residues. CDR3 residues: CASSHPYTEAFF. The CDR3 DNA sequence: TGTGCCAGCAGTCACCCATACACTGAAGCTTTCTTT.

This clonotype has a handful of counts. The chain links TRBV5-1 to TRBJ2-7; D perhaps matches TRBD1 (5 bases). Trimming cost V 5 bases and J 0 bases, with 12 bases left between them. The V gene's germline CDR1 is SGHRS and CDR2 YFSETQ. The CDR3 contains 14 residues. CDR3 DNA: TGCGCCAGCAGTTCCGACAGCGTCTCCTACGAGCAGTACTTC. Residues: CASSSDSVSYEQYF.

The chain joins TRBV25-1 to TRBJ2-3; the D is unclear. With 4 bases removed from V and 0 bases from J, the gap between germline ends came to 8 bases. Germline-derived CDR1 and CDR2 are MGHDK and SYGVNS. This CDR3 region has 14 residues. The CDR3 sequence: CASSGRISTDTQYF. The CDR3 nucleotides read TGTGCCAGCAGTGGTAGGATTAGCACAGATACGCAGTATTTT.

The chain couples TRBV28 to TRBJ2-1; possibly TRBD1 for D (6 bases). This CDR3 spans 14 amino acids. With 3 bases removed from V and 6 bases from J, the gap between germline ends came to 12 bases. Germline CDR1 MDHEN, CDR2 SYDVKM. The CDR3 region has the DNA TGTGCCAGCAGTTTCCTACAGGGCTTCAATGAGCAGTTCTTC. Its translation is CASSFLQGFNEQFF.